This TCR beta chain was recorded in a study of cytomegalovirus exposure and HLA in healthy donors. Across the study: Within the Caucasian-associated ancestry cluster were roughly 82% of the roughly 430 genotyped donors. Findings and limits, study-wide: Investigators reported approximately 150 TCR beta chains as tied to cytomegalovirus. Common viral pathogens were later found to be apparently linked to several of the most significant clusters.

This CDR3 is 15 amino acids long. From germline, CDR1 is SGDLS and CDR2 YYNGEE. J gave up 8 bases and V 0 bases, and 6 bases lay outside the gene matches. PCR primers comprised 60 Vbeta and 13 Jbeta primers. Data came from immunoSEQ multiplex PCR; TCRdb stores just in-frame clones and leaves some out. The data contain over 130,000 clones, 66% of them singletons. This clone was counted a single time. Its antigen is undetermined. Input material: PBMCs. The chain has TRBV9 and TRBJ2-3; TRBD2 aligns across 10 bases. The source is a woman aged 60 to 75 in good health and CMV-seronegative. In nucleotides, the CDR3 is TGTGCCAGCAGCGTAGCCGGGGCTAGCGGGGGTACGCAGTATTTT. It codes for CASSVAGASGGTQYF.